The 17 T cell receptor beta chains listed next were all sequenced from one sample in a study of T cell changes during pregnancy in multiple sclerosis. Method: immunoSEQ multiplex PCR; TCRdb's copy keeps in-frame clones and lacks some. The sample comprises tens of thousands of clones, 85% to 90% of which are singletons, and approximately 4.9% rests with the top ten. Material: peripheral blood, obtained after pregnancy. All receptors come from a female donor in good health, enrolled as a control in a pregnancy study.

As regards this clone: The sample holds other DNA sequences that translate to the same CDR3. This chain uses TRBV9 with TRBJ2-3; no reliable D call. With 0 bases removed from V and 1 base from J, the gap between germline ends came to 3 bases. CDR1 is SGDLS, CDR2 YYNGEE, per germline. The CDR3 has 13 amino acids. CDR3 in amino acids: CASSVGGTDTQYF. The CDR3 DNA sequence: TGTGCCAGCAGCGTAGGAGGCACAGATACGCAGTATTTT.

This clone showed up just a few times. The chain has TRBV25-1 and TRBJ1-1; TRBD1 is a possible D gene (6 bases). Trimming removed 2 bases from V and 4 bases from J, with 11 bases in between. Germline V gene data show CDR1 as MGHDK and CDR2 as SYGVNS. The CDR3 consists of 14 residues. This chain's CDR3 is CASSETGRGTEAFF. The CDR3 nucleotides read TGTGCCAGCAGTGAAACAGGGAGGGGCACTGAAGCTTTCTTT.

This sequence joins TRBV28 and TRBJ1-2; the match to TRBD1 covers 7 bases. The V and J ends lost 7 bases and 10 bases, in that order; junction bases with no gene match: 12. Per germline, CDR1 MDHEN and CDR2 SYDVKM. The CDR3 sequence is 13 residues long. CDR3 residues: CASTLGTVLSYTF. The DNA of the CDR3 is TGTGCCAGCACCCTAGGGACAGTCCTATCCTACACCTTC.

V usage is TRBV7-2 and J usage is TRBJ2-5; D gene ambiguous. The CDR3 totals 12 residues. Deletions cut 1 base from V and 7 bases from J, with 7 bases between. Germline V gene lookup returns CDR1 SGHTA and CDR2 FQGNSA. CDR3 DNA: TGTGCCAGCAGCTTAGTCGAGGCGACCCAGTACTTC. This gives the protein CASSLVEATQYF.

The genes are TRBV6-5 and TRBJ1-2; D might be TRBD1 (6 bases). Germline loops: CDR1 MNHEY, CDR2 SVGAGI. V lost 5 bases, J lost 8 bases, and 15 bases lay in between. The CDR3 runs to 13 residues. The CDR3 DNA reads as TGTGCCAGCAGTCCAACAGGGCCCTTAGGCTACACCTTC. The encoded protein is CASSPTGPLGYTF.

The chain has TRBV7-2 and TRBJ2-1; 11 bases match TRBD2. This CDR3 is built from 16 residues. With 2 bases clipped from V and 9 bases from J, the junction kept 9 bases outside the gene matches. Looked up from germline, CDR1 is SGHTA and CDR2 is FQGNSA. The CDR3 region is CASSLYSGGARGEQFF. CDR3 nucleotides: TGTGCCAGCAGCTTATATAGCGGGGGGGCCAGGGGTGAGCAGTTCTTC. Filled out from reference TRBV7-2 and TRBJ2-1, the complete variable domain reads GAGVSQSPSNKVTEKGKDVELRCDPISGHTALYWYRQSLGQGLEFLIYFQGNSAPDKSGLPSDRFSAERTGGSVSTLTIQRTQQEDSAVYLCASSLYSGGARGEQFFGPGTRLTVL.

The rearrangement links TRBV19 to TRBJ2-5, with D perhaps matching TRBD2 (5 bases). Trimming removed 2 bases from V and 7 bases from J, with 14 bases in between. Germline CDR1 reads LNHDA; CDR2 reads SQIVND (reference sequence). The CDR3 is made up of 14 amino acids. The CDR3 region has the DNA TGTGCCAGTAGTATAACAACAGCAAGCGGGACCCAGTACTTC. Translation: CASSITTASGTQYF.

This clone has just one count. The V and J genes are TRBV19 and TRBJ2-7; 7 nucleotides agree with TRBD1. The junction had 0 bases not matched to a gene; V was cut back by 1 base and J by 0 bases. The CDR3 length is 14 residues. From germline, CDR1 is LNHDA and CDR2 SQIVND (reference sequence). The CDR3 protein is CASSIGTGSYEQYF. CDR3 sequence (DNA): TGTGCCAGTAGTATAGGGACAGGCTCCTACGAGCAGTACTTC.

This chain uses TRBV14 with TRBJ2-1; unclear D gene. The CDR3 runs to 14 residues. Germline-derived CDR1 and CDR2 are SGHDN and FVKESK. Trimming cost V 1 base and J 8 bases, with 12 bases left between them. CDR3 DNA sequence: TGTGCCAGCAGCCAAGGAACGCCTCGCGATGAGCAGTTCTTC. It specifies CASSQGTPRDEQFF.

This chain connects TRBV4-2 to TRBJ2-3; D possibly corresponds to TRBD2 (7 bases). V dropped 0 bases and J dropped 4 bases, with 11 bases sitting between them. Germline CDR1 reads LGHNA; CDR2 reads YNFKEQ. This CDR3 has 15 amino acids. CDR3 sequence: CASSQERGGPDTQYF. The CDR3 coding sequence is TGTGCCAGCAGCCAAGAGAGGGGGGGGCCAGATACGCAGTATTTT.

The chain combines TRBV27 with TRBJ2-1, with 9 bases matching TRBD2. Trimming at V came to 7 bases and at J to 1 base, leaving 11 bases not matched to a gene. The CDR3 loop spans 17 amino acids. Germline CDR1 MNHEY, CDR2 SMNVEV (reference sequence). CDR3 amino acids: CASTPGSGRTSYNEQFF. Here the CDR3 DNA reads TGTGCCAGCACCCCCGGTAGCGGGAGAACATCCTACAATGAGCAGTTCTTC.

This clone was seen more than once but under ten times. V and J are TRBV4-2 and TRBJ1-1; 9 bases line up with TRBD1. In germline, CDR1 is LGHNA, CDR2 YNFKEQ. The CDR3 has 14 residues. The junction had 10 bases not matched to a gene; V was cut back by 9 bases and J by 5 bases. The CDR3 DNA reads TGTGCCAGTTGGGAGACAGGGGGAGAGACTGAAGCTTTCTTT. Translating gives CASWETGGETEAFF.

The chain uses TRBV6-1 and TRBJ2-1, with 10 bases identical to TRBD1. This CDR3 is built from 15 residues. The germline V gene encodes CDR1 MNHNS and CDR2 SASEGT. Trimming removed 5 bases from V and 9 bases from J; junction bases left unmatched: 10. The CDR3 DNA reads as TGTGCCAGCAGTTTCCGGGACAGGGGATTTGCTGAGCAGTTCTTC. It codes for CASSFRDRGFAEQFF.

The CDR3 bases are TGCGCCAGCAGCCAAGATGACGGGACAGGATACAATGAGCAGTTCTTC. Translation: CASSQDDGTGYNEQFF. The V and J genes are TRBV4-1 and TRBJ2-1; the match to TRBD1 covers 8 bases. Germline loops: CDR1 MGHRA, CDR2 YSYEKL. The CDR3 runs 16 residues. V gave up 0 bases and J gave up 4 bases; unmatched junction bases: 5.

V and J are TRBV7-8 and TRBJ1-2, with D possibly being TRBD1 (6 bases). Germline-derived CDR1 and CDR2 are SGHVS and FQNEAQ. The ends were cut back, 2 bases at V and 3 bases at J, with 13 bases in the middle. The CDR3 contains 15 residues. CDR3: CASSLSHRVDYGYTF. CDR3 DNA sequence: TGTGCCAGCAGCTTATCCCACAGGGTAGACTATGGCTACACCTTC.

CDR3 region: CASSLVGPYEQYF. CDR3 nucleotide sequence: TGTGCCAGCAGCCTAGTGGGGCCCTACGAGCAGTACTTC. The V call is TRBV5-6, the J call TRBJ2-7; the D gene is possibly TRBD1 (5 bases). The CDR3 consists of 13 residues. Deletions cut 4 bases from V and 2 bases from J, with 10 bases between. Germline lookup yields CDR1 SGHDT and CDR2 YYEEEE.

The table lists this clone with a count of one. The chain is built from TRBV13 and TRBJ2-1; TRBD2 might be the D (7 bases). CDR1 and CDR2 (germline): PRHDT, FYEKMQ (reference sequence). The CDR3 length is 14 residues. The ends were cut back, 10 bases at V and 8 bases at J, with 21 bases in the middle. The CDR3 loop is CATCSRGGIDEQFF. Here the CDR3 DNA reads TGTGCCACCTGTTCTAGGGGGGGGATCGATGAGCAGTTCTTC.